This TCR beta chain emerged from a study of blood T cells in healthy people across ages. Next came a second PCR, run for about 6 to 11 cycles, which used a sample-barcoded 5' primer along with a J-beta primer mix. TCRdb reanalysed the 5' RACE reads using MiXCR and keeps one entry per CDR3 protein. The repertoire consists of fewer than 900,000 distinct CDR3 sequences, with 43% occurring once and the leading ten covering roughly 20%. This clonotype was detected many times. Its antigen is undetermined. Study observations and caveats: Per million T cells, TCR beta diversity dropped about linearly as age rose. Unsorted PBMCs ruled out conclusive naive versus antigen-experienced comparison. Researchers report that TCR beta diversity correlated strongly with naive T cell percentage.

V lost 2 bases and J 1 base, leaving 9 bases between the germline ends. This CDR3 has 13 amino acids. Germline loops: CDR1 SQVTM, CDR2 ANQGSEA. Caucasian individuals from Russia who were healthy and aged 6 to 90 acted as donors. Specimen: blood. The chain uses TRBV29-1 and TRBJ2-7; D gene ambiguous. The TCR originated in a woman aged 60 to 75 in good health. CDR3 in amino acids: CSVEKGNSYEQYF. CDR3 DNA: TGCAGCGTTGAAAAGGGCAATTCCTACGAGCAGTACTTC.